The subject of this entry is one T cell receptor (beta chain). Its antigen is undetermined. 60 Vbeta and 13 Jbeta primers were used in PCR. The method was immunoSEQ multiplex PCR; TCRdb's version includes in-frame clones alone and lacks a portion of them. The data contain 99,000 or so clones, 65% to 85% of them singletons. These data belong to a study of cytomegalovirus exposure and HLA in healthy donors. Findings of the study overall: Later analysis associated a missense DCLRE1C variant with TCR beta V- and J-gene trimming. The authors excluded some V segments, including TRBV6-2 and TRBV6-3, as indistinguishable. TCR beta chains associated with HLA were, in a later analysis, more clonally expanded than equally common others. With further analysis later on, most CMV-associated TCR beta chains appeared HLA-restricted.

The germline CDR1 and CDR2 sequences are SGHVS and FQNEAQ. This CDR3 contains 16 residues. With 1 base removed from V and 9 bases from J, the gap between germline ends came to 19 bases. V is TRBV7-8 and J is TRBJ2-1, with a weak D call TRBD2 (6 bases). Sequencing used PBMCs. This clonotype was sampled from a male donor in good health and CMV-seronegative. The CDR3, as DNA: TGTGCCAGCAGCTTAGTATCGGTACTAGCAGAGGGTGAGCAGTTCTTC. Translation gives CASSLVSVLAEGEQFF.